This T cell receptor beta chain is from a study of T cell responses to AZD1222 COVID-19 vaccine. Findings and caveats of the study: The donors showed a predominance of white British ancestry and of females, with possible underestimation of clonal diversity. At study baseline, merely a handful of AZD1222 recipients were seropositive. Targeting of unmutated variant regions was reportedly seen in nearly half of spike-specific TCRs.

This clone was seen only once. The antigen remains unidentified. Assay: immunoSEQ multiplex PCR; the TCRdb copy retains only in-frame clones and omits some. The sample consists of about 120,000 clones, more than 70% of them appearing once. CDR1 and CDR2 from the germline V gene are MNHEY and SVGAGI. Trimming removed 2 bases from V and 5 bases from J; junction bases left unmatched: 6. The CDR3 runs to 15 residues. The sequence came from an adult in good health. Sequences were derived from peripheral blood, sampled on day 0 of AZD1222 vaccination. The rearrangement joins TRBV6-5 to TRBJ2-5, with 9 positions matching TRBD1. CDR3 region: CASSYVTGGFETQYF. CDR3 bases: TGTGCCAGCAGTTACGTAACAGGGGGCTTTGAGACCCAGTACTTC.